The clone carrying this T cell receptor (beta chain) was detected only once. This record belongs to a study of T cell changes during pregnancy in multiple sclerosis. Data came from immunoSEQ multiplex PCR; TCRdb stores just in-frame clones and leaves some out. The sample yields tens of thousands of clones, around 92% seen once. The sequenced sample was peripheral blood. This sequence was found in a female donor with multiple sclerosis, enrolled in a pregnancy study.

The chain's CDR3 is CAWRRSSTDTQYF. CDR3 coding DNA: TGTGCCTGGAGAAGGAGTAGCACAGATACGCAGTATTTT. The rearrangement joins TRBV30 to TRBJ2-3; D call uncertain. CDR1 and CDR2 from the germline V gene are GTSNPN and SVGIG (reference sequence). The CDR3 runs 13 residues. Trimming stripped 3 bases from V and 0 bases from J, with 7 bases between. Combining the CDR3 with reference TRBV30 and TRBJ2-3 gives the whole variable domain SQTIHQWPATLVQPVGSPLSLECTVEGTSNPNLYWYRQAAGRGLQLLFYSVGIGQISSEVPQNLSASRPQDRQFILSSKKLLLSDSGFYLCAWRRSSTDTQYFGPGTRLTVL.